What follows are 21 T cell receptor beta chains derived from one specimen sequenced in a study of Ad26.COV2.S vaccination and SARS-CoV-2 variants. The data were produced by immunoSEQ multiplex PCR, yet TCRdb's version contains in-frame clones alone and is incomplete. The sample lists fewer than 500,000 clones; roughly 88% were seen once. The treatment was: 15 to 20 received Ad26.COV2.S at low or high dose, single or two shots; about 5 received placebo; per-sample allocation not given. Specimens were obtained on day 63 following the first vaccine or placebo injection. Sequencing was performed on peripheral blood, taken in a trial of Ad26.COV2.S vaccine versus placebo. The receptors originated from a person between 18 and 65 years old who received the Ad26.COV2.S COVID-19 vaccine or a placebo.

Notes on this clone: This specimen includes other DNA sequences encoding the same CDR3. The chain carries TRBV30 and TRBJ2-7; D is undetermined. CDR1 and CDR2 (germline): GTSNPN, SVGIG (reference sequence). Trimming took 0 bases from V and 3 from J, leaving 3 bases between them. The CDR3 is made up of 11 amino acids. The DNA for the CDR3 is TGTGCCTGGAGTGTGGGCTACGAGCAGTACTTC. This encodes CAWSVGYEQYF. Together with reference TRBV30 and TRBJ2-7, the CDR3 gives the full variable domain: SQTIHQWPATLVQPVGSPLSLECTVEGTSNPNLYWYRQAAGRGLQLLFYSVGIGQISSEVPQNLSASRPQDRQFILSSKKLLLSDSGFYLCAWSVGYEQYFGPGTRLTVT.

The chain recombines TRBV7-9 with TRBJ2-7, with 12 bases identical to TRBD2. This CDR3 has 16 amino acids. Germline assignment: CDR1 SEHNR and CDR2 FQNEAQ (reference sequence). Trimming took 5 bases from V and 7 from J; bases not matched to a gene: 12. The CDR3 sequence: CASSPTRLAGVREQYF. The CDR3 DNA is TGTGCCAGCAGCCCCACCCGACTAGCGGGAGTTCGGGAGCAGTACTTC. The full variable domain, completed using reference TRBV7-9 and TRBJ2-7, is DTGVSQNPRHKITKRGQNVTFRCDPISEHNRLYWYRQTLGQGPEFLTYFQNEAQLEKSRLLSDRFSAERPKGSFSTLEIQRTEQGDSAMYLCASSPTRLAGVREQYFGPGTRLTVT.

This chain uses TRBV5-6 with TRBJ1-2, with D possibly TRBD1 on 6 matching bases. This CDR3 has 13 residues. Germline V CDR1 and CDR2: SGHDT, YYEEEE. Trimming removed 0 bases at V and 8 bases at J, with 11 bases between. CDR3 coding DNA: TGTGCCAGCAGCTTGGGGGGGCCAAGCGGCTACACCTTC. Its protein product is CASSLGGPSGYTF.

V is TRBV30 and J is TRBJ2-2, with unresolved D. This CDR3 has 13 residues. Germline V lookup: CDR1 GTSNPN, CDR2 SVGIG (reference sequence). Trimming left V 3 bases short and J 2 bases short, with 7 bases between. The CDR3: CAWSPLNTGELFF. The CDR3 coding sequence is TGTGCCTGGAGCCCTCTTAACACCGGGGAGCTGTTTTTT.

The chain links TRBV5-1 to TRBJ2-1; 8 bases align to TRBD1. CDR1 and CDR2 from the germline V gene are SGHRS and YFSETQ. This CDR3 has 18 amino acids. Losses at the gene ends were 3 bases for V and 0 bases for J; bases not matched to a gene: 11. The CDR3 loop is CASSSRQGWLSSYNEQFF. CDR3 DNA sequence: TGCGCCAGCAGCTCCCGACAGGGGTGGCTCAGCTCCTACAATGAGCAGTTCTTC.

The chain links TRBV6-2 or TRBV6-3 to TRBJ1-6; D is uncertain. The CDR3 is 14 amino acids. The germline V and J ends were trimmed by 6 bases and 7 bases, with 13 bases remaining between them. Germline CDR1 and CDR2: MNHEY and SVGEGT. CDR3 sequence (DNA): TGTGCCAGCAGCCCCGAGTCGGCCAATTCACCCCTCCACTTT. Protein sequence: CASSPESANSPLHF.

This chain joins TRBV6-2 or TRBV6-3 and TRBJ2-5, with 14 bases that match TRBD2. Unmatched junction bases numbered 10, after V lost 2 bases and J lost 5 bases. From germline, CDR1 is MNHEY and CDR2 SVGEGT. The CDR3 length is 18 residues. The CDR3 DNA follows: TGTGCCAGCAGTTACCAAAAACCGGGACTAGCGGGAGTGGAGACCCAGTACTTC. Protein: CASSYQKPGLAGVETQYF.

J is TRBJ1-4 and V is TRBV7-8; D is perhaps TRBD1 (5 bases). Germline V gives CDR1 SGHVS, CDR2 FQNEAQ. V lost 5 bases to trimming and J lost 4 bases, with 17 bases between them. The CDR3 runs 16 residues. The CDR3 DNA reads TGTGCCAGCAGCAAATCCCGGGGGAATAGTAATGAAAAACTGTTTTTT. Residues: CASSKSRGNSNEKLFF.

The chain joins TRBV9 to TRBJ1-2; no reliable D call. In germline, CDR1 is SGDLS, CDR2 YYNGEE. The CDR3 runs to 14 residues. V gave up 4 bases and J gave up 0 bases, with 10 bases separating them. This chain's CDR3 is CASSPSQPNYGYTF. The CDR3 nucleotides read TGTGCCAGCAGCCCCTCACAGCCTAACTATGGCTACACCTTC. The full variable domain, its missing parts supplied by reference TRBV9 and TRBJ1-2, is DSGVTQTPKHLITATGQRVTLRCSPRSGDLSVYWYQQSLDQGLQFLIQYYNGEERAKGNILERFSAQQFPDLHSELNLSSLELGDSALYFCASSPSQPNYGYTFGSGTRLTVV.

The chain is built from TRBV5-4 and TRBJ2-5; 7 bases match TRBD1. CDR1 SGHNT and CDR2 YYREEE come from the germline V gene (reference sequence). With V trimmed by 4 bases and J by 1 base, 7 bases remained unmatched. The CDR3 extends over 15 amino acids. The CDR3 loop is CASSPPGGRQETQYF. The CDR3 DNA sequence: TGTGCCAGCAGCCCTCCAGGGGGACGCCAAGAGACCCAGTACTTC.

This chain links TRBV30 with TRBJ2-7; TRBD2 matches 7 bases. CDR1 and CDR2 from the germline V gene are GTSNPN and SVGIG (reference sequence). This CDR3 has 11 amino acids. V gave up 1 base and J gave up 6 bases; unmatched junction bases: 0. The CDR3 bases are TGTGCCTGGAGTGCGGGAGGCGAGCAGTACTTC. Its protein product is CAWSAGGEQYF.

The chain is built from TRBV29-1 and TRBJ2-5, with D tentatively TRBD1 or TRBD2 (5 bases each). V lost 6 bases, J lost 2 bases, and 10 bases lay in between. This CDR3 is 12 amino acids long. Germline CDR1 SQVTM, CDR2 ANQGSEA. The CDR3 DNA is TGCAGCGTCGGGGCAGGACAAGAGACCCAGTACTTC. Its protein is CSVGAGQETQYF. Together with reference TRBV29-1 and TRBJ2-5, the CDR3 gives the full variable domain: SAVISQKPSRDICQRGTSLTIQCQVDSQVTMMFWYRQQPGQSLTLIATANQGSEATYESGFVIDKFPISRPNLTFSTLTVSNMSPEDSSIYLCSVGAGQETQYFGPGTRLLVL.

This clone was observed once. This chain uses TRBV2 with TRBJ2-3, with TRBD2 matching 15 bases. Germline loops: CDR1 SNHLY, CDR2 FYNNEI. V lost 6 bases, J lost 4 bases, and 8 bases stayed unmatched. The CDR3 covers 17 residues. The CDR3 DNA reads TGTGCCAGCAGACGGACTAGCGGGAGGGGGGACTCAGATACGCAGTATTTT. Its protein product is CASRRTSGRGDSDTQYF.

The gene calls are TRBV11-2 and TRBJ2-2; 7 nucleotides line up with TRBD2. Per germline, CDR1 SGHAT and CDR2 FQNNGV. CDR3 length: 17 amino acids. V shed 4 bases and J 4 bases; nucleotides not matched to a gene: 12. The CDR3 loop is CASSSPRGGYRTGELFF. The CDR3 nucleotides read TGTGCCAGCAGCTCTCCGCGGGGAGGGTACCGCACCGGGGAGCTGTTTTTT.

V gene TRBV5-6 combines with J gene TRBJ2-7; D unclear. The germline V gene has CDR1 SGHDT and CDR2 YYEEEE. Deletions cut 4 bases from V and 0 bases from J, with 14 bases between. The CDR3 has 15 amino acids. CDR3 in amino acids: CASSGYGVNSYEQYF. CDR3 nucleotide sequence: TGTGCCAGCAGCGGCTATGGCGTAAACTCCTACGAGCAGTACTTC.

The chain employs TRBV2 and TRBJ1-5, with D unclear. CDR3 length: 15 amino acids. Trimming took 2 bases from V and 13 from J, leaving 21 bases between them. Germline V gene data show CDR1 as SNHLY and CDR2 as FYNNEI. CDR3 nucleotides: TGTGCCAGCAGTGAACTCCGGACGGTCTTCTGGGCTCAGCATTTT. It encodes CASSELRTVFWAQHF. The complete variable domain, with remaining parts taken from reference TRBV2 and TRBJ1-5, reads EPEVTQTPSHQVTQMGQEVILRCVPISNHLYFYWYRQILGQKVEFLVSFYNNEISEKSEIFDDQFSVERPDGSNFTLKIRSTKLEDSAMYFCASSELRTVFWAQHFGDGTRLSIL.

The genes are TRBV4-1 and TRBJ2-1; 7 nucleotides match TRBD2. The CDR3 is 15 residues long. Germline values: CDR1 MGHRA, CDR2 YSYEKL. The V and J ends lost 3 bases and 1 base, in that order; junction bases with no gene match: 3. In nucleotides, the CDR3 is TGCGCCAGCAGCCACCTAGCGGCTTCCTACAATGAGCAGTTCTTC. It specifies CASSHLAASYNEQFF.

The gene calls are TRBV7-2 and TRBJ1-4; 11 positions match TRBD1. J was trimmed by 2 bases and V by 5 bases; bases with no gene match: 13. Germline CDR1 reads SGHTA; CDR2 reads FQGNSA. The CDR3 totals 19 residues. DNA of the CDR3: TGTGCCAGCAGCCCCCGGACAGGGGGCTGGGAATTGACTAATGAAAAACTGTTTTTT. It yields the protein CASSPRTGGWELTNEKLFF.

This chain links TRBV19 with TRBJ1-1; possibly TRBD1 for D (5 bases). The CDR3 has 13 residues. Trimming removed 4 bases at V and 7 bases at J, with 13 bases between. The V gene's germline CDR1 is LNHDA and CDR2 SQIVND (reference sequence). The DNA for the CDR3 is TGTGCCAGTAGTACAACCCGGGACGGTGAAGCTTTCTTT. This sequence encodes CASSTTRDGEAFF.

The chain recombines TRBV6-6 with TRBJ1-2; 7 bases align to TRBD1. Germline V gene lookup returns CDR1 MNHNY and CDR2 SVGAGI (reference sequence). CDR3 size: 13 residues. V lost 7 bases to trimming and J lost 7 bases; unmatched junction nucleotides: 9. CDR3 in DNA: TGTGCCAGCAATCCGACAGGGTTTCGTGGCTACACCTTC. It translates to CASNPTGFRGYTF.

This chain connects TRBV5-6 to TRBJ2-1, with TRBD2 matching 16 bases. CDR1 is SGHDT, CDR2 YYEEEE, per germline. The CDR3 spans 18 residues. V was pared by 0 bases and J by 5 bases, with 5 bases of the junction left unmatched. In nucleotides, the CDR3 is TGTGCCAGCAGCTTGGGGGGACTAGCGGGAGGGCGCGACAATGAGCAGTTCTTC. Its protein is CASSLGGLAGGRDNEQFF.